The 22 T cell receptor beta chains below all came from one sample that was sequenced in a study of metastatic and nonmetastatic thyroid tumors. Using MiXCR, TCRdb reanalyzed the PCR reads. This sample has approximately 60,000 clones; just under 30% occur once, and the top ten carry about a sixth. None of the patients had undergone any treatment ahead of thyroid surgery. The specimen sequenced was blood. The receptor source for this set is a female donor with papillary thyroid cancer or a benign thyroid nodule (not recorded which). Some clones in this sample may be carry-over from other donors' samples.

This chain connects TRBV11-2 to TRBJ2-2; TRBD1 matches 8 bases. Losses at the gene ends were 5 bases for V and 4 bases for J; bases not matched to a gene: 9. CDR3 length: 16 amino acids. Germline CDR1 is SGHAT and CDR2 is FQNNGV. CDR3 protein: CASSSGQGGLTGELFF. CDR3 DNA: TGTGCCAGCAGCAGCGGACAGGGAGGTCTCACCGGGGAGCTGTTTTTT.

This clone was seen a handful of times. Written as DNA, the CDR3 is TGTGCCAGCAGCGTACAGGGGACTAATGAAAAACTGTTTTTT. This sequence encodes CASSVQGTNEKLFF. The V call is TRBV7-9, the J call TRBJ1-4; TRBD1 matches at 7 bases. CDR1 is SEHNR, CDR2 FQNEAQ, per germline (reference sequence). This CDR3 contains 14 residues. The J segment lost 2 bases and the V segment lost 5 bases, leaving 2 bases of the junction unmatched.

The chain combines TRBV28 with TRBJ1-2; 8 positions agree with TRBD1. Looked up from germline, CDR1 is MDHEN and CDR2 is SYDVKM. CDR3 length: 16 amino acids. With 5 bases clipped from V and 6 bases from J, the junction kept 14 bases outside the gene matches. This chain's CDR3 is CASSPPLTGEGDGYTF. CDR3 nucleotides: TGTGCCAGCAGTCCGCCGTTGACAGGGGAAGGGGATGGCTACACCTTC.

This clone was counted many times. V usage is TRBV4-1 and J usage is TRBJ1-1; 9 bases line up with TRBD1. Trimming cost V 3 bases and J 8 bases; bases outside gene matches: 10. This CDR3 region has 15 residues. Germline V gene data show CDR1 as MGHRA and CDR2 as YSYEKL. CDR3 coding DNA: TGCGCCAGCAGCCATCCGGGACAGGGTCGAACCGAAGCTTTCTTT. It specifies CASSHPGQGRTEAFF.

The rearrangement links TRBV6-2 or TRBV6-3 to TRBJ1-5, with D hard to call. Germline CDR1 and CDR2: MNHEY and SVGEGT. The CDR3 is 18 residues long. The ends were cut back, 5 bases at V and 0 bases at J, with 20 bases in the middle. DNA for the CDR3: TGTGCCAGCAGTCCTACGGGGATCGGAGGAGATAGCAATCAGCCCCAGCATTTT. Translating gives CASSPTGIGGDSNQPQHF.

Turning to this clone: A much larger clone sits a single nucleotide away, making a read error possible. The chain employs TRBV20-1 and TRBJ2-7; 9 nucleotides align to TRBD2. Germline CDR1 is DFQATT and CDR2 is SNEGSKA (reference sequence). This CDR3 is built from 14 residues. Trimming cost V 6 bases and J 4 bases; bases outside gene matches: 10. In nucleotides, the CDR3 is TGCAGTGCACTCGGACTAGCGTCGCCGTACGAGCAGTACTTC. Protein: CSALGLASPYEQYF.

The CDR3 protein is CASSLTNTQYF. The CDR3 DNA reads as TGTGCCAGCAGCTTAACAAATACGCAGTATTTT. The chain carries TRBV7-8 and TRBJ2-3; D is unresolved. The V and J ends lost 2 bases and 7 bases respectively, with 4 bases between them. This CDR3 is built from 11 residues. Germline V CDR1 and CDR2: SGHVS, FQNEAQ.

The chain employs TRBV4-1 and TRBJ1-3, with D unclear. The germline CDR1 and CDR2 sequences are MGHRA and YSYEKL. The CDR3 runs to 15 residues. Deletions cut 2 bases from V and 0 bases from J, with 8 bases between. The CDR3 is CASSQHGASGNTIYF. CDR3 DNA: TGCGCCAGCAGCCAACACGGAGCCTCTGGAAACACCATATATTTT.

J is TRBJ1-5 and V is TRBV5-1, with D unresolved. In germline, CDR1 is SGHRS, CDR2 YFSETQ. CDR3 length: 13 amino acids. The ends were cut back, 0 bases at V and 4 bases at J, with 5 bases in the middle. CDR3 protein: CASSLGENQPQHF. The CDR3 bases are TGCGCCAGCAGCTTGGGAGAAAATCAGCCCCAGCATTTT.

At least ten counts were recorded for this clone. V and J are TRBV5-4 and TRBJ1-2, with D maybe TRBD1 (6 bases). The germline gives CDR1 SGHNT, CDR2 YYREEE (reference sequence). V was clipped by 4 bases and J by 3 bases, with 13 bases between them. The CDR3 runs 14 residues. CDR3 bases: TGTGCCAGCAGCCCCCCGGGGGCGGACTATGGCTACACCTTC. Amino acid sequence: CASSPPGADYGYTF.

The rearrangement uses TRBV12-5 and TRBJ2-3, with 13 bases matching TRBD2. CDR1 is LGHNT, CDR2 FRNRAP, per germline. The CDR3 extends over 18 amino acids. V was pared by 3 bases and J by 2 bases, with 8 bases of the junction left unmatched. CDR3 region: CASGFLLGTSGTTDTQYF. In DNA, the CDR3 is TGTGCTAGTGGTTTTCTGCTTGGGACTAGCGGGACCACAGATACGCAGTATTTT.

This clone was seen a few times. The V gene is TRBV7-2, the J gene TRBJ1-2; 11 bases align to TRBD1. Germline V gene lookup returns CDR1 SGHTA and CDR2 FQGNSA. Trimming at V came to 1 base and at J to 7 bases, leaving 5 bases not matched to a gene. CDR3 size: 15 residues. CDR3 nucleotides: TGTGCCAGCAGCTTAGAGTGGGGGACAGGGGGTGGCTACACCTTC. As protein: CASSLEWGTGGGYTF.

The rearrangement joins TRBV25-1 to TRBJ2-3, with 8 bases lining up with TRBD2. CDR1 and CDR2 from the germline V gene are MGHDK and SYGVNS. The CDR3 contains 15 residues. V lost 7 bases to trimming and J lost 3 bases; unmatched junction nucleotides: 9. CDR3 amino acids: CASNPGLGTTDTQYF. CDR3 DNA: TGTGCCAGCAATCCGGGACTAGGGACTACAGATACGCAGTATTTT.

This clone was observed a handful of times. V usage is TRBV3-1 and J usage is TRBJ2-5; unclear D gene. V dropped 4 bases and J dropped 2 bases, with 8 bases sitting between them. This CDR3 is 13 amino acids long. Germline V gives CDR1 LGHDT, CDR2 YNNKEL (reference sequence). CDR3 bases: TGTGCCAGCAGCCCCGACATGCAAGAGACCCAGTACTTC. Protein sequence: CASSPDMQETQYF.

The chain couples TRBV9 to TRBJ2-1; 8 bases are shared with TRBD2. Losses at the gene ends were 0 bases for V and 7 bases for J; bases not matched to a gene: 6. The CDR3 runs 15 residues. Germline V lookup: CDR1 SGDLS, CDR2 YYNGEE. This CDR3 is CASSVGSGVLNEQFF. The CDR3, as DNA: TGTGCCAGCAGCGTAGGTAGCGGGGTGTTGAATGAGCAGTTCTTC.

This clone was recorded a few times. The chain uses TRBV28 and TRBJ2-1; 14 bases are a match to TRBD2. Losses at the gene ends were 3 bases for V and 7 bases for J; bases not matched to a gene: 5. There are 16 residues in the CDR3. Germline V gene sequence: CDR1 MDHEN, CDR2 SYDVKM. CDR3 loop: CASSLGLAGERNEQFF. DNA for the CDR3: TGTGCCAGCAGTTTGGGACTAGCGGGAGAAAGAAATGAGCAGTTCTTC.

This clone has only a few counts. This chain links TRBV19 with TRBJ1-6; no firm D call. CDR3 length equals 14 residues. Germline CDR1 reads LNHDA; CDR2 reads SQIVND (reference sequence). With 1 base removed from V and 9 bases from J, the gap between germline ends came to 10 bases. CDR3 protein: CASSIGGLSSPLHF. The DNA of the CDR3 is TGTGCCAGTAGTATAGGAGGTCTTTCTTCACCCCTCCACTTT.

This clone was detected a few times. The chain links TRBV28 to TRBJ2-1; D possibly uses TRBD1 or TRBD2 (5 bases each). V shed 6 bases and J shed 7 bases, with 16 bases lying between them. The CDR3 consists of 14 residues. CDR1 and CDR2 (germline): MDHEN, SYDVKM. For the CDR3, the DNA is TGTGCCAGCAGGAGGGGCAGGGATCTAAATGAGCAGTTCTTC. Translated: CASRRGRDLNEQFF.

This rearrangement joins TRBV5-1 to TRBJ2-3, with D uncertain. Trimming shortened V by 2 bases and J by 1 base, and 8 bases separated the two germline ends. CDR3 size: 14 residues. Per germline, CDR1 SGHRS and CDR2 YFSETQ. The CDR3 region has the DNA TGCGCCAGCAGCTTTGGGCAGCGCACAGATACGCAGTATTTT. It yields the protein CASSFGQRTDTQYF. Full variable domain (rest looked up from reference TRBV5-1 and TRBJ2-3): KAGVTQTPRYLIKTRGQQVTLSCSPISGHRSVSWYQQTPGQGLQFLFEYFSETQRNKGNFPGRFSGRQFSNSRSEMNVSTLELGDSALYLCASSFGQRTDTQYFGPGTRLTVL.

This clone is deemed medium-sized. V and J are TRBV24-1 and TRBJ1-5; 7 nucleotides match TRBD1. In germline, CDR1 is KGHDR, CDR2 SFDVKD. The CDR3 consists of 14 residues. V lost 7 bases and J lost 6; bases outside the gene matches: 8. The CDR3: CATSTGVRGQPQHF. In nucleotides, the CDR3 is TGTGCCACCAGCACAGGGGTGAGGGGTCAGCCCCAGCATTTT.

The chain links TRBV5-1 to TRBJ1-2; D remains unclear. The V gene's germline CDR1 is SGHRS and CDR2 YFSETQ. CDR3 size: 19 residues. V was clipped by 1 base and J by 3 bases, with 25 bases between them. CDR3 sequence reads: CASSLSGLGWLERDYGYTF. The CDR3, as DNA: TGCGCCAGCAGCTTGTCTGGTCTAGGGTGGTTAGAGCGTGACTATGGCTACACCTTC.

CDR3 sequence: CSVRDISNYGYTF. CDR3 sequence (DNA): TGCAGTGTAAGGGACATATCTAACTATGGCTACACCTTC. The chain combines TRBV20-1 with TRBJ1-2, with a possible D match to TRBD1 (6 bases). Trimming pared 7 bases from V and 0 bases from J, leaving 12 bases between. The germline V gene has CDR1 DFQATT and CDR2 SNEGSKA (reference sequence). This CDR3 has 13 residues.